This T cell receptor (beta chain) came from a study of CD8 T cells in ankylosing spondylitis. Study-level points and caveats: What seemed typical of ankylosing spondylitis blood was a TCR beta motif built from 7 or 8 highly homologous variants. In reactive arthritis synovial fluid and blood, some motif variants had been reported before.

CDR1 is SGDLS and CDR2 is YYNGEE in the germline V gene. This CDR3 comprises 13 residues. Between the trimmed V and J ends, which lost 4 bases and 7 bases, there was a span of 12 bases. This clonotype appeared a single time. Its specificity is unknown. Molecular-barcoded quantitative 5'-RACE produced these TCR beta libraries. TCRdb ran MiXCR on the 5' RACE reads and lists one entry per CDR3 protein. The sample comprises 250,000 to 300,000 distinct CDR3 sequences, over 15% of which are singletons, and around 30% rests with the top ten. Material: blood, either unsorted or a sorted T cell fraction (not recorded which). The sequence was collected from a male donor with ankylosing spondylitis or in good health (not recorded which). This chain uses TRBV9 with TRBJ2-1; D unclear. DNA for the CDR3: TGTGCCAGCAGCCCAGAGCCCTCAAATGAGCAGTTCTTC. Its translation is CASSPEPSNEQFF. Combining the CDR3 with reference TRBV9 and TRBJ2-1 gives the whole variable domain DSGVTQTPKHLITATGQRVTLRCSPRSGDLSVYWYQQSLDQGLQFLIQYYNGEERAKGNILERFSAQQFPDLHSELNLSSLELGDSALYFCASSPEPSNEQFFGPGTRLTVL.